Listed here are 28 T cell receptor beta chains from one sample, sequenced in a study of OX40 agonist ivuxolimab in advanced cancers. Assay used: immunoSEQ multiplex PCR; TCRdb lists only in-frame clones, some missing. The sample shows fewer than 95,000 clones, 70% to 90% of them seen only once. Sequenced material: CD4+ or CD8+ T cells sorted from blood, taken in a trial of the OX40 agonist ivuxolimab. These receptors were taken from an adult with an advanced solid tumor such as melanoma, head and neck, liver or kidney cancer.

The genes are TRBV29-1 and TRBJ1-2, with TRBD1 matching over 7 bases. With 3 bases clipped from V and 1 base from J, the junction kept 8 bases outside the gene matches. The germline gives CDR1 SQVTM, CDR2 ANQGSEA. This CDR3 is built from 15 residues. CDR3 nucleotides: TGCAGCGTTGACGCCGGGACAGTTAATAACTATGGCTACACCTTC. It codes for CSVDAGTVNNYGYTF.

The chain uses TRBV4-3 and TRBJ1-2; tentative D call: TRBD1 (6 bases). V lost 0 bases to trimming and J lost 4 bases, with 21 bases between them. The CDR3 runs 18 residues. CDR1 is LGHNA, CDR2 YSLEER, per germline. In nucleotides, the CDR3 is TGCGCCAGCAGCCAAGATGTTACAGGGATTTTGGTTAGCTATGGCTACACCTTC. Translated: CASSQDVTGILVSYGYTF.

The gene calls are TRBV18 and TRBJ2-1, with 14 positions matching TRBD2. Germline-derived CDR1 and CDR2 are KGHSH and LQKENI. The CDR3 contains 15 residues. J lost 4 bases, V lost 6 bases, and 2 bases had no gene match. The CDR3 loop reads CASSRTSGGYNEQFF. The CDR3 region has the DNA TGTGCCAGCTCTCGGACTAGCGGGGGGTACAATGAGCAGTTCTTC. The whole variable domain, filled in from reference TRBV18 and TRBJ2-1, reads NAGVMQNPRHLVRRRGQEARLRCSPMKGHSHVYWYRQLPEEGLKFMVYLQKENIIDESGMPKERFSAEFPKEGPSILRIQQVVRGDSAAYFCASSRTSGGYNEQFFGPGTRLTVL.

The rearrangement links TRBV19 to TRBJ2-2; no firm D call. CDR1 is LNHDA and CDR2 is SQIVND in the germline V gene (reference sequence). The CDR3 extends over 16 amino acids. The V end lost 3 bases, the J end lost 5 bases, and 16 bases lay between the germline ends. CDR3: CASSIGFAGRTGELFF. CDR3 nucleotides: TGTGCCAGTAGTATTGGTTTCGCTGGGCGAACCGGGGAGCTGTTTTTT. Drawing the rest from reference TRBV19 and TRBJ2-2, the complete variable domain is DGGITQSPKYLFRKEGQNVTLSCEQNLNHDAMYWYRQDPGQGLRLIYYSQIVNDFQKGDIAEGYSVSREKKESFPLTVTSAQKNPTAFYLCASSIGFAGRTGELFFGEGSRLTVL.

The gene calls are TRBV5-1 and TRBJ2-7, with 11 bases lining up with TRBD1. Germline values: CDR1 SGHRS, CDR2 YFSETQ. J lost 1 base, V lost 2 bases, and 8 bases had no gene match. CDR3 length: 17 amino acids. The CDR3 sequence: CASSFSSGTGGSYEQYF. CDR3 bases: TGCGCCAGCAGCTTTAGTTCCGGGACAGGGGGTTCCTACGAGCAGTACTTC.

This rearrangement joins TRBV30 to TRBJ1-2, with D unclear. This CDR3 is built from 12 residues. The V and J ends lost 4 bases and 7 bases respectively, with 13 bases between them. CDR1 is GTSNPN, CDR2 SVGIG, per germline (reference sequence). This CDR3 is CAWTTSGLGYTF. The CDR3, as DNA: TGTGCCTGGACTACCTCGGGTCTTGGCTACACCTTC.

As regards this clone: One end of the junction is discordant with germline, which a read error may explain. Other DNA sequences in the sample encode the same CDR3. The gene calls are TRBV18 and TRBJ1-1; possible D gene TRBD1, 5 bases. This CDR3 has 13 residues. Germline CDR1 and CDR2: KGHSH and LQKENI. The CDR3 DNA follows: TGCGCCAGCTCACAAGGGGAGAACACTGAAGCTTTCTTT. It is translated as CASSQGENTEAFF.

DNA for the CDR3: TGTGCCAGCACTACGACTAGTCAAGAGACCCAGTACTTC. Translated: CASTTTSQETQYF. V is TRBV2 and J is TRBJ2-5, with a tentative D call TRBD2 (6 bases). This CDR3 spans 13 amino acids. Germline V CDR1 and CDR2: SNHLY, FYNNEI. The germline V and J ends were trimmed by 7 bases and 2 bases, with 11 bases remaining between them.

The chain combines TRBV6-1 with TRBJ1-5; D possibly corresponds to TRBD1 (5 bases). Germline CDR1 is MNHNS and CDR2 is SASEGT. The CDR3 has 14 residues. With 1 base removed from V and 9 bases from J, the gap between germline ends came to 13 bases. The CDR3 is CASSEVQGWLPQHF. The CDR3 region has the DNA TGTGCCAGCAGTGAAGTTCAGGGATGGTTGCCCCAGCATTTT.

This chain joins TRBV7-2 and TRBJ2-3; tentatively, D is TRBD1 or TRBD2 (5 bases each). This CDR3 is 15 amino acids long. The germline gives CDR1 SGHTA, CDR2 FQGNSA. Trimming left V 1 base short and J 2 bases short, with 10 bases between. CDR3 nucleotide sequence: TGTGCCAGCAGCTTAGTTCGGGACCTCACAGATACGCAGTATTTT. Its protein product is CASSLVRDLTDTQYF.

The genes are TRBV9 and TRBJ1-3; D unclear. Germline V gene lookup returns CDR1 SGDLS and CDR2 YYNGEE. The CDR3 is 15 residues long. V gave up 0 bases and J gave up 2 bases, with 9 bases separating them. The CDR3 nucleotides are TGTGCCAGCAGCGTAGACGGGGTTACTGGAAACACCATATATTTT. This translates into CASSVDGVTGNTIYF.

This chain connects TRBV13 to TRBJ1-1; no clear D. The CDR3 contains 13 residues. Germline V CDR1 and CDR2: PRHDT, FYEKMQ (reference sequence). The V end lost 1 base, the J end lost 6 bases, and 9 bases lay between the germline ends. CDR3 nucleotides: TGTGCCAGCAGCTTAGATGGCAGAGCTGAAGCTTTCTTT. It translates to CASSLDGRAEAFF.

The V call is TRBV11-2, the J call TRBJ2-5, with 10 nucleotides matching TRBD2. V was pared by 1 base and J by 2 bases, with 4 bases of the junction left unmatched. Per germline, CDR1 SGHAT and CDR2 FQNNGV. This CDR3 has 16 amino acids. This chain's CDR3 is CASSLVVLAGQETQYF. Written as DNA, the CDR3 is TGTGCCAGCAGCTTAGTAGTACTAGCGGGGCAAGAGACCCAGTACTTC.

With regard to this clone: The junction does not match germline at one end; this may be a read error. The chain recombines TRBV7-9 with TRBJ2-3; either TRBD1 or TRBD2 may supply D (6 bases each). Per the germline V gene, CDR1 is SEHNR and CDR2 is FQNEAQ (reference sequence). CDR3 length: 14 amino acids. The CDR3 loop is CASSLGGNADTQYF. The DNA for the CDR3 is TGTGCCAGCAGTTTAGGGGGGAATGCAGATACGCAGTATTTT.

The V and J genes are TRBV2 and TRBJ2-5; no clear D. The CDR3 consists of 11 residues. V lost 6 bases and J 6 bases, leaving 8 bases between the germline ends. Germline assignment: CDR1 SNHLY and CDR2 FYNNEI. The CDR3 coding sequence is TGTGCCAGCAGGTCGTTAAAGACCCAGTACTTC. Protein sequence: CASRSLKTQYF.

The chain carries TRBV7-6 and TRBJ2-5; TRBD2 might be the D (5 bases). The V gene's germline CDR1 is SGHVS and CDR2 FNYEAQ. The V end lost 3 bases, the J end lost 7 bases, and 21 bases lay between the germline ends. CDR3 length: 16 residues. The CDR3 region has the DNA TGTGCCAGCAGCTTTGGTGGCGGTGGAGACGCGGGGACCCAGTACTTC. This gives the protein CASSFGGGGDAGTQYF.

V usage is TRBV18 and J usage is TRBJ2-1; perhaps TRBD2 as D (5 bases). Germline V CDR1 and CDR2: KGHSH, LQKENI. The V and J ends lost 2 bases and 2 bases respectively, with 10 bases between them. The CDR3 is made up of 15 amino acids. The CDR3 nucleotides are TGTGCCAGCTCACCAACGACGGGGACCTACAATGAGCAGTTCTTC. This codes for CASSPTTGTYNEQFF.

This chain connects TRBV11-2 to TRBJ2-7, with a weak D call TRBD2 (7 bases). The CDR3 sequence is 14 residues long. Per the germline V gene, CDR1 is SGHAT and CDR2 is FQNNGV. Trimming removed 1 base from V and 3 bases from J, with 10 bases in between. The CDR3 is CASSLGGGGYEQYF. The CDR3 DNA reads as TGTGCCAGCAGCTTAGGAGGGGGGGGCTACGAGCAGTACTTC.

The chain links TRBV2 to TRBJ2-5; 12 nucleotides match TRBD2. V was clipped by 6 bases and J by 4 bases; unmatched bases: 9. Germline assignment: CDR1 SNHLY and CDR2 FYNNEI. The CDR3 has 16 residues. This chain's CDR3 is CASRDPSGGALETQYF. The CDR3 DNA sequence: TGTGCCAGCAGGGACCCTAGCGGGGGGGCTTTAGAGACCCAGTACTTC.

A word on this clone: Mismatch with germline at one junction end may stem from a read error. The chain joins TRBV18 to TRBJ2-7, with 9 bases that match TRBD2. The CDR3 length is 15 residues. Germline CDR1 reads KGHSH; CDR2 reads LQKENI. The CDR3 reads CAGSPVSSGVGEQYF. CDR3 DNA sequence: TGTGCCGGCTCACCAGTCTCTAGCGGGGTGGGGGAGCAGTACTTC.

The gene calls are TRBV7-2 and TRBJ2-7, with D possibly TRBD1 on 5 matching bases. Germline CDR1 is SGHTA and CDR2 is FQGNSA. The CDR3 spans 12 residues. V gave up 1 base and J gave up 6 bases, with 7 bases separating them. The CDR3 DNA reads as TGTGCCAGCAGCTTAGTAAGGGGCGAGCAGTACTTC. Amino acids: CASSLVRGEQYF.

V is TRBV29-1 and J is TRBJ1-1; possibly TRBD1 for D (5 bases). The germline V gene has CDR1 SQVTM and CDR2 ANQGSEA. The CDR3 loop spans 13 amino acids. The V gene lost 4 bases and the J gene lost 3 bases, with 12 bases spanning the gap. CDR3 DNA: TGCAGCGTTGGAGAGGGACTCGACACTGAAGCTTTCTTT. This sequence encodes CSVGEGLDTEAFF.

This chain links TRBV2 with TRBJ1-3, with D hard to call. Per the germline V gene, CDR1 is SNHLY and CDR2 is FYNNEI. Trimming left V 5 bases short and J 0 bases short, with 8 bases between. The CDR3 covers 14 residues. The CDR3 DNA follows: TGTGCCAGCAGTCCGAAGGACTCTGGAAACACCATATATTTT. This gives the protein CASSPKDSGNTIYF.

The chain is built from TRBV5-1 and TRBJ1-3; D is unresolved. CDR1 is SGHRS, CDR2 YFSETQ, per germline. The CDR3 sequence is 15 residues long. With 0 bases removed from V and 3 bases from J, the gap between germline ends came to 10 bases. The CDR3, as DNA: TGCGCCAGCAGCTTGGATACGGGAGGTGGAAACACCATATATTTT. This encodes CASSLDTGGGNTIYF.

The rearrangement links TRBV7-3 to TRBJ1-6; D call uncertain. The CDR3 extends over 15 amino acids. The V end was cut by 8 bases, the J end by 9 bases, with 20 bases between. The germline V gene has CDR1 SGHTA and CDR2 FQGTGA. CDR3 sequence (DNA): TGTGCCAGCCAACAGCGGGCGATAATAGGTTCACCCCTCCACTTT. Translated: CASQQRAIIGSPLHF.

The genes are TRBV29-1 and TRBJ2-7; no definite D call. V lost 2 bases, J lost 0 bases, and 11 bases lay in between. Per the germline V gene, CDR1 is SQVTM and CDR2 is ANQGSEA. The CDR3 has 14 residues. Here the CDR3 reads CSVELGWSSYEQYF. The CDR3 DNA follows: TGCAGCGTTGAATTGGGGTGGAGCTCCTACGAGCAGTACTTC.

The V gene is TRBV11-2, the J gene TRBJ2-2; no reliable D call. The germline CDR1 and CDR2 sequences are SGHAT and FQNNGV. Trimming took off 0 bases at V and 9 bases at J, with 11 bases between the two ends. The CDR3 totals 14 residues. The CDR3 loop reads CASSLERAGRELFF. CDR3 in DNA: TGTGCCAGCAGCTTAGAACGGGCCGGACGGGAGCTGTTTTTT.

The chain employs TRBV19 and TRBJ1-5; no definite D call. Trimming removed 1 base at V and 2 bases at J, with 9 bases between. The CDR3 runs 15 residues. Germline CDR1 and CDR2: LNHDA and SQIVND (reference sequence). CDR3 coding DNA: TGTGCCAGTAGTATAGTTTCTTTCGGCAATCAGCCCCAGCATTTT. Translation: CASSIVSFGNQPQHF.